Reported below is one T cell receptor (beta chain). The target antigen is unknown. Trimming cost V 2 bases and J 2 bases; bases outside gene matches: 6. CDR1 is SGHDT and CDR2 is YYEEEE in the germline V gene. CDR3 size: 16 residues. The data were obtained in a study of blood T cells in healthy people across ages. Alongside a J-beta primer mix, a sample-barcoded 5' primer served in a second PCR lasting roughly 6 to 11 cycles. MiXCR, run by TCRdb on the 5' RACE reads, gives a single entry per CDR3 protein. The sample holds roughly 680,000 distinct CDR3 sequences; over 40% are singletons and the top ten take 13%. Study-level findings and limits: Estimates drawn from one million T cells were deemed to understate diversity.

Sequenced sample: blood. V gene TRBV5-6 combines with J gene TRBJ2-1, with 8 positions matching TRBD2. The sequence derives from a woman of 80 years or more in good health. CDR3 in DNA: TGTGCCAGCAGCTTCCGGGAGGGCCTCACCTACAATGAGCAGTTCTTC. This translates into CASSFREGLTYNEQFF.